This TCR beta chain was found in a study of shared clonotypes between healthy human individuals. V was shortened by 5 bases and J by 0 bases, with 17 bases between the two germline ends. Germline CDR1 and CDR2: MNHEY and SMNVEV (reference sequence). The length of the CDR3 is 17 residues. Profiled with immunoSEQ multiplex PCR; TCRdb holds only in-frame clones, not every one. Among 2,500,000 or so clones listed, 90% to 95% were seen once. The rearrangement uses TRBV27 and TRBJ2-1, with TRBD1 as a possible D gene (6 bases). The source is a young man in good health. Some clones in this sample may be carry-over from other donors' samples. Sequencing was performed on naive CD4+ T cells from PBMCs. The subset: CD45RA+ positively selected. The CDR3 spells CASSQDSSFLSYNEQFF. The CDR3 nucleotides are TGTGCCAGCAGTCAGGACAGCTCCTTCCTCTCCTACAATGAGCAGTTCTTC.